Sequencing of this T cell receptor beta chain was carried out in a study of breast tumors, draining lymph nodes, adjacent tissues. This clonotype has at least ten counts. No antigen is known for it. A read error is possible here, since a much larger clone lies one base away. Per the germline V gene, CDR1 is SGHDT and CDR2 is YYEEEE. The ends were cut back, 0 bases at V and 7 bases at J, with 19 bases in the middle. The CDR3 extends over 16 amino acids. Study conclusions and caveats: Tumor TCR diversity was below lymph nodes but above nontumor tissue. The data were judged consistent with most tumor T cells coming from lymph node and expanding in tumor. Compared with basal-like, luminal-like tumors shared significantly more repertoire with nontumor tissue. Data only fit, rather than demonstrated, lymph node origin of most tumor T cells.

TCRdb called the multiplex PCR reads again in MiXCR, with one record for every CDR3 protein. Of more than 30,000 distinct CDR3 sequences in the sample, 60% to 70% were seen once. The clonotype was recovered from a female donor with breast cancer. Some clones in this sample may be carry-over from other donors' samples. The sample consisted of breast tumor tissue. The genes are TRBV5-6 and TRBJ1-2, with D possibly TRBD1 on 5 matching bases. The CDR3 DNA reads as TGTGCCAGCAGCTTGGTGGGACCGGCCCTATCGAGTGGCTACACCTTC. Translated, it gives CASSLVGPALSSGYTF.